Following are 14 T cell receptor beta chains from one sample sequenced in a study of cytomegalovirus exposure and HLA in healthy donors. 60 Vbeta and 13 Jbeta primers were used in PCR. Data came from immunoSEQ multiplex PCR; TCRdb stores just in-frame clones and leaves some out. The repertoire holds around 86,000 clones, about 7.6% seen once, with 2% to 2.5% in the top ten. Specimen: PBMCs. These receptors were collected from a man between 50 and 59 years old in good health and CMV-seronegative.

Only a few counts were recorded for this clone. The rearrangement links TRBV5-6 to TRBJ1-2; 7 nucleotides align to TRBD1. Germline assignment: CDR1 SGHDT and CDR2 YYEEEE. The CDR3 loop spans 13 amino acids. With 4 bases clipped from V and 2 bases from J, the junction kept 2 bases outside the gene matches. CDR3 DNA sequence: TGTGCCAGCAGCAAGGGACAGAACTATGGCTACACCTTC. This sequence encodes CASSKGQNYGYTF.

This clone has a handful of counts. The chain combines TRBV6-5 with TRBJ2-3, with D tentatively TRBD2 (6 bases). Germline-derived CDR1 and CDR2 are MNHEY and SVGAGI. The V end lost 5 bases, the J end lost 4 bases, and 10 bases lay between the germline ends. The CDR3 has 13 amino acids. CDR3 DNA sequence: TGTGCCAGCAGTAGGACTAAAGCAGATACGCAGTATTTT. Translated, it gives CASSRTKADTQYF.

This chain joins TRBV7-8 and TRBJ2-3; D remains ambiguous. The CDR3 runs to 12 residues. V was pared by 2 bases and J by 4 bases, with 4 bases between. Germline-derived CDR1 and CDR2 are SGHVS and FQNEAQ. The CDR3 loop reads CASSLPPDTQYF. The CDR3 DNA reads as TGTGCCAGCAGCTTACCTCCAGATACGCAGTATTTT.

This clone was seen a handful of times. V and J are TRBV11-2 and TRBJ2-3, with 8 bases matching TRBD2. Germline lookup yields CDR1 SGHAT and CDR2 FQNNGV. This CDR3 has 13 amino acids. V lost 4 bases to trimming and J lost 8 bases; unmatched junction nucleotides: 5. The CDR3 loop reads CASSSGAGGTQYF. DNA of the CDR3: TGTGCCAGCAGCTCCGGGGCGGGGGGTACGCAGTATTTT. Filled out from reference TRBV11-2 and TRBJ2-3, the complete variable domain reads EAGVAQSPRYKIIEKRQSVAFWCNPISGHATLYWYQQILGQGPKLLIQFQNNGVVDDSQLPKDRFSAERLKGVDSTLKIQPAKLEDSAVYLCASSSGAGGTQYFGPGTRLTVL.

This chain uses TRBV29-1 with TRBJ2-7; the match to TRBD2 covers 8 bases. Losses at the gene ends were 4 bases for V and 6 bases for J; bases not matched to a gene: 8. Germline CDR1 is SQVTM and CDR2 is ANQGSEA. There are 13 residues in the CDR3. In DNA form, the CDR3 reads TGCAGCGTTGCCCGGGGGGGAGGTATCGAGCAGTACTTC. This gives the protein CSVARGGGIEQYF.

This clone was counted only a few times. The junction departs from the called germline gene at one end, perhaps through a read error. The rearrangement joins TRBV7-8 to TRBJ1-1; D possibly corresponds to TRBD1 (6 bases). The CDR3 covers 15 residues. Per the germline V gene, CDR1 is SGHVS and CDR2 is FQNEAQ. The CDR3 DNA reads as TGTGCCAACAGCTTAGCCCAGGGGTCTGGCACTGAAGCTTTCTTT. It is translated as CANSLAQGSGTEAFF.

This clone was recorded a few times. The chain employs TRBV15 and TRBJ1-1; 7 nucleotides match TRBD1. The CDR3 covers 15 residues. Germline V gives CDR1 LNHNV, CDR2 YYDKDF (reference sequence). J was trimmed by 5 bases and V by 4 bases; bases with no gene match: 10. CDR3 amino acids: CATSMGKQGRTEAFF. Written as DNA, the CDR3 is TGTGCCACCAGCATGGGTAAACAGGGGAGAACTGAAGCTTTCTTT.

This clone has more than one count but fewer than ten. The chain couples TRBV9 to TRBJ2-3; D remains ambiguous. The CDR3 has 12 amino acids. Germline values: CDR1 SGDLS, CDR2 YYNGEE. V was shortened by 0 bases and J by 7 bases, with 6 bases between the two germline ends. The CDR3 DNA follows: TGTGCCAGCAGCGTAGGCGGTAATACGCAGTATTTT. It yields the protein CASSVGGNTQYF.

This clone was detected a few times. This chain uses TRBV29-1 with TRBJ2-2; 9 bases fit TRBD1. The CDR3 extends over 14 amino acids. Trimming took 5 bases from V and 1 from J; bases not matched to a gene: 2. The germline gives CDR1 SQVTM, CDR2 ANQGSEA. CDR3 DNA: TGCAGCGTTAGGACAGGGGAGAACACCGGGGAGCTGTTTTTT. Amino acid sequence: CSVRTGENTGELFF.

This clone was found a few times. In DNA form, the CDR3 reads TGTGCCAGCAGATCTATTACAGGGGTCGGCACTGAAGCTTTCTTT. It encodes CASRSITGVGTEAFF. This chain uses TRBV28 with TRBJ1-1; 7 bases are a match to TRBD1. This CDR3 comprises 15 residues. Germline values: CDR1 MDHEN, CDR2 SYDVKM. Trimming cost V 6 bases and J 4 bases; bases outside gene matches: 11.

This clone occurred a few times. This chain links TRBV6-1 with TRBJ2-2; D is unclear. V shed 3 bases and J shed 2 bases, with 22 bases lying between them. Germline values: CDR1 MNHNS, CDR2 SASEGT. The CDR3 covers 19 residues. CDR3 region: CASSDSFWAVPENTGELFF. Written as DNA, the CDR3 is TGTGCCAGCAGTGATTCCTTTTGGGCAGTCCCCGAAAACACCGGGGAGCTGTTTTTT.

The chain is built from TRBV21-1 and TRBJ2-3; the table's D call, TRBD2, was not checked against the DNA. TRBV21-1 is described as a pseudogene. There are 15 residues in the CDR3. In DNA form, the CDR3 reads TGTGCCAGCAGCGAAATTAGCGGGCCCCCAGATACGCAGTATTTT. Its protein product is CASSEISGPPDTQYF.

This clone turned up a few times. The V call is TRBV27, the J call TRBJ2-3, with TRBD2 matching over 12 bases. The germline CDR1 and CDR2 sequences are MNHEY and SMNVEV (reference sequence). CDR3 length equals 15 residues. With 6 bases clipped from V and 2 bases from J, the junction kept 3 bases outside the gene matches. CDR3 region: CASRTSGSVTDTQYF. The CDR3 DNA follows: TGTGCCAGCAGGACTAGCGGGAGTGTCACAGATACGCAGTATTTT.

This clone was seen a handful of times. The chain joins TRBV4-2 to TRBJ1-5, with D tentatively TRBD1 (5 bases). Trimming took off 1 base at V and 6 bases at J, with 13 bases between the two ends. This CDR3 has 15 residues. Germline CDR1 is LGHNA and CDR2 is YNFKEQ. CDR3 in amino acids: CASSQGRGRGQPQHF. CDR3 DNA: TGTGCCAGCAGCCAAGGGCGGGGCCGGGGTCAGCCCCAGCATTTT.